This is a list of T cell receptor beta chains from one sample in a study of Ad26.COV2.S vaccination and SARS-CoV-2 variants. The assay was immunoSEQ multiplex PCR, and TCRdb's table has in-frame clones only and misses some. Of hundreds of thousands of clones in the sample, around 90% are singletons; the top ten hold 12%. The sample was peripheral blood, taken in a trial of Ad26.COV2.S vaccine versus placebo. Every receptor here comes from a person aged 18-65 years who received the Ad26.COV2.S COVID-19 vaccine or a placebo. CDR3s leave out the opening cysteine and the closing phenylalanine or tryptophan. The order of the fields is J gene, V gene, CDR3 protein.

J: TRBJ2-2
V: TRBV7-2
CDR3: ASSVAHTGELF

J: TRBJ2-2
V: TRBV15
CDR3: ATSRDSLLAGPNTGELF

J: TRBJ1-1
V: TRBV27
CDR3: ASSVNRGATEAF

J: TRBJ1-5
V: TRBV6-1
CDR3: ASSERGRPNQPQH

J: TRBJ2-1
V: TRBV6-2/TRBV6-3
CDR3: ASSYSPGVGAYNEQF

J: TRBJ1-1
V: TRBV30
CDR3: AWSIQGNTEAF

J: TRBJ1-5
V: TRBV7-2
CDR3: ASSFSRAGDQPQH

J: TRBJ1-1
V: TRBV18
CDR3: ASSPGVNTEAF

J: TRBJ2-3
V: TRBV13
CDR3: ASSLKEWTGRADTQY

J: TRBJ2-7
V: TRBV7-2
CDR3: ASSLPRASGSYEQY

J: TRBJ2-5
V: TRBV18
CDR3: ASSPLSQETQY

J: TRBJ2-2
V: TRBV12-5
CDR3: ASGRLAENTGELF

J: TRBJ2-7
V: TRBV11-2
CDR3: ASSSDTSYEQY

J: TRBJ2-7
V: TRBV30
CDR3: AWDWGDRQYEQY

J: TRBJ2-7
V: TRBV19
CDR3: ASRAWGMGSEQY

J: TRBJ1-2
V: TRBV5-4
CDR3: ASSLGRGQGGYGYT

J: TRBJ1-6
V: TRBV30
CDR3: ARMGQGNSPLH

J: TRBJ2-1
V: TRBV2
CDR3: ASRAGFSYNEQF

J: TRBJ2-7
V: TRBV6-5
CDR3: ASSSRDSAYEQY

J: TRBJ2-5
V: TRBV9
CDR3: ASSTQGVGETQY

J: TRBJ1-1
V: TRBV6-5
CDR3: ASSRARGAEAF

J: TRBJ1-1
V: TRBV20-1
CDR3: SVRRTEAF

J: TRBJ1-1
V: TRBV7-6
CDR3: ASSLGDPAGEAF

J: TRBJ2-2
V: TRBV7-8
CDR3: ASSPQLETGELF

J: TRBJ1-4
V: TRBV28
CDR3: ASSPLPGLTNEKLF

J: TRBJ2-1
V: TRBV2
CDR3: ASSEAGQGHRF

J: TRBJ1-1
V: TRBV7-9
CDR3: ASSLFQGGTEAF

J: TRBJ2-1
V: TRBV4-1
CDR3: ASSQGRTLSYNEQF

J: TRBJ1-2
V: TRBV28
CDR3: ASSSHGEGYYGYT

J: TRBJ1-3
V: TRBV5-1
CDR3: ASREDSGNTIY

J: TRBJ2-2
V: TRBV5-5
CDR3: ASSPGREGTGELF

J: TRBJ2-2
V: TRBV18
CDR3: ASSPARGRFTGELF

J: TRBJ2-1
V: TRBV4-3
CDR3: ASSFDGSSYNEQF

J: TRBJ2-7
V: TRBV6-5
CDR3: ASSYSVGDGYEQY

J: TRBJ2-1
V: TRBV4-2
CDR3: ASSQGLAGDEQF

J: TRBJ1-3
V: TRBV19
CDR3: ASSIPSRLSGNTIY

J: TRBJ2-1
V: TRBV24-1
CDR3: ATSDPDSNNEQF

J: TRBJ1-3
V: TRBV6-6
CDR3: ASSRDVFSGNTIY